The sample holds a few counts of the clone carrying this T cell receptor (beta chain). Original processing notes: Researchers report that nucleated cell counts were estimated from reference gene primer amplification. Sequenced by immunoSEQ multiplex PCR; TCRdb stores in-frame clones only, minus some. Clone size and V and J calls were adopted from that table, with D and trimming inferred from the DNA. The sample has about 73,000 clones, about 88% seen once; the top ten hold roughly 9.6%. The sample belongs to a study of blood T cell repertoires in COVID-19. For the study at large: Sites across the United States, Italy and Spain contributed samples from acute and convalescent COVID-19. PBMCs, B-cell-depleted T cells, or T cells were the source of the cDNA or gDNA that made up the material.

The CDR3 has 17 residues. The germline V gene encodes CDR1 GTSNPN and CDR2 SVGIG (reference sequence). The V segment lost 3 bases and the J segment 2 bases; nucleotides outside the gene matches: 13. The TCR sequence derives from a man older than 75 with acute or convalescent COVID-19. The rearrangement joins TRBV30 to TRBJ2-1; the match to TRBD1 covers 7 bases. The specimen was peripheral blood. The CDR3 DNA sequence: TGTGCCTGGAGCAGAGGGACCGGGACAGAAACCTACAATGAGCAGTTCTTC. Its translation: CAWSRGTGTETYNEQFF. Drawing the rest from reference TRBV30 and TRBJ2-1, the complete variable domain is SQTIHQWPATLVQPVGSPLSLECTVEGTSNPNLYWYRQAAGRGLQLLFYSVGIGQISSEVPQNLSASRPQDRQFILSSKKLLLSDSGFYLCAWSRGTGTETYNEQFFGPGTRLTVL.